The 15 T cell receptor beta chains presented below share a single source sample, sequenced in a study of cytomegalovirus exposure and HLA in healthy donors. PCR was performed using 60 Vbeta and 13 Jbeta primers. Assay used: immunoSEQ multiplex PCR; TCRdb lists only in-frame clones, some missing. The table includes some 62,000 clones, around 87% detected once. The sequenced sample was PBMCs. These receptors all come from a man aged 18 to 30 in good health and CMV-seronegative.

V is TRBV7-9 and J is TRBJ1-5; 11 positions match TRBD1. The CDR3 is 15 residues long. After removal of 3 bases from V and 5 bases from J, the junction contained 3 bases not matched to a gene. The germline CDR1 and CDR2 sequences are SEHNR and FQNEAQ (reference sequence). DNA for the CDR3: TGTGCCAGCAGCTTGGGGACAGGGGGAGATCAGCCCCAGCATTTT. This codes for CASSLGTGGDQPQHF.

The J gene is TRBJ1-1, the V gene TRBV28; no clear D. The CDR3 sequence is 16 residues long. Looked up from germline, CDR1 is MDHEN and CDR2 is SYDVKM. The V end was cut by 4 bases, the J end by 5 bases, with 20 bases between. CDR3 in amino acids: CASSSVPGEGLTEAFF. Written as DNA, the CDR3 is TGTGCCAGCAGTTCCGTGCCAGGTGAGGGTTTAACTGAAGCTTTCTTT.

This rearrangement joins TRBV7-8 to TRBJ2-5; TRBD2 might be the D (7 bases). With 0 bases removed from V and 6 bases from J, the gap between germline ends came to 11 bases. Germline values: CDR1 SGHVS, CDR2 FQNEAQ. The CDR3 is 14 residues long. The CDR3 sequence: CASSLAGGAQTQYF. In DNA, the CDR3 is TGTGCCAGCAGCTTAGCAGGGGGGGCACAGACCCAGTACTTC.

The gene calls are TRBV28 and TRBJ1-2, with a possible D match to TRBD1 (6 bases). CDR3 length equals 14 residues. Germline V gives CDR1 MDHEN, CDR2 SYDVKM. V was shortened by 4 bases and J by 7 bases, with 16 bases between the two germline ends. The CDR3: CASSWELRGGGYTF. CDR3 bases: TGTGCCAGCAGTTGGGAGTTGAGGGGGGGTGGCTACACCTTC.

J is TRBJ1-1 and V is TRBV28; D uncertain. The germline gives CDR1 MDHEN, CDR2 SYDVKM. The V end lost 4 bases, the J end lost 8 bases, and 5 bases lay between the germline ends. The CDR3 contains 10 residues. This CDR3 is CASSYGEAFF. For the CDR3, the DNA is TGTGCCAGCAGTTACGGGGAAGCTTTCTTT.

The gene calls are TRBV11-3 and TRBJ2-7; 7 bases are a match to TRBD1. Per germline, CDR1 SGHNT and CDR2 YENEEA. The ends lost 5 bases at V and 2 bases at J; junction bases unmatched: 6. There are 14 residues in the CDR3. The CDR3 reads CASSGTGQTYEQYF. For the CDR3, the DNA is TGTGCCAGCAGCGGAACGGGACAGACCTACGAGCAGTACTTC.

V is TRBV5-1 and J is TRBJ2-7; 9 positions agree with TRBD1. The CDR3 is 19 residues long. Trimming cost V 4 bases and J 2 bases; bases outside gene matches: 19. Germline CDR1 SGHRS, CDR2 YFSETQ. The CDR3: CASSPPRTGATNFPYEQYF. DNA for the CDR3: TGCGCCAGCAGCCCCCCAAGGACAGGGGCCACCAATTTCCCCTACGAGCAGTACTTC. Full variable domain (remainder filled in from reference TRBV5-1 and TRBJ2-7): KAGVTQTPRYLIKTRGQQVTLSCSPISGHRSVSWYQQTPGQGLQFLFEYFSETQRNKGNFPGRFSGRQFSNSRSEMNVSTLELGDSALYLCASSPPRTGATNFPYEQYFGPGTRLTVT.

V and J are TRBV4-2 and TRBJ2-5; 7 nucleotides agree with TRBD1. The CDR3 runs to 15 residues. J gave up 1 base and V 1 base, and 3 bases lay outside the gene matches. CDR1 is LGHNA and CDR2 is YNFKEQ in the germline V gene. CDR3 amino acids: CASSQAQGVQETQYF. The CDR3 bases are TGTGCCAGCAGCCAAGCTCAGGGGGTCCAAGAGACCCAGTACTTC.

The J gene is TRBJ2-3, the V gene TRBV29-1; 7 nucleotides match TRBD2. This CDR3 has 15 residues. Germline V gene lookup returns CDR1 SQVTM and CDR2 ANQGSEA. V shed 1 base and J 1 base; nucleotides not matched to a gene: 5. The CDR3 DNA sequence: TGCAGCGTTGAAGGTGGCGGGGGACGCACAGATACGCAGTATTTT. Encoded protein: CSVEGGGGRTDTQYF.

The CDR3 region is CAWSVLGRTSSYNEQFF. CDR3 nucleotide sequence: TGTGCCTGGAGTGTACTAGGTCGGACTAGCTCCTACAATGAGCAGTTCTTC. The rearrangement joins TRBV30 to TRBJ2-1; 7 bases are a match to TRBD2. The junction had 8 bases not matched to a gene; V was cut back by 0 bases and J by 0 bases. Looked up from germline, CDR1 is GTSNPN and CDR2 is SVGIG (reference sequence). The CDR3 has 17 residues.

The rearrangement uses TRBV5-1 and TRBJ2-3, with D possibly being TRBD1 (6 bases). Looked up from germline, CDR1 is SGHRS and CDR2 is YFSETQ. CDR3 length equals 14 residues. Trimming stripped 0 bases from V and 2 bases from J, with 7 bases between. The CDR3 loop is CASSLGQDTDTQYF. The CDR3, as DNA: TGCGCCAGCAGCTTGGGACAGGACACAGATACGCAGTATTTT.

V usage is TRBV18 and J usage is TRBJ2-7, with 7 bases fitting TRBD1. Germline CDR1 reads KGHSH; CDR2 reads LQKENI. V shed 3 bases, J shed 3 bases, and the junction held 8 bases outside the gene matches. The CDR3 has 15 residues. The CDR3, as DNA: TGTGCCAGCTCACCTAGGGACAGTCCCTTCTACGAGCAGTACTTC. Translated: CASSPRDSPFYEQYF.

The V and J genes are TRBV14 and TRBJ2-3; D is unresolved. Trimming removed 0 bases from V and 3 bases from J, with 7 bases in between. Looked up from germline, CDR1 is SGHDN and CDR2 is FVKESK. This CDR3 contains 14 residues. The DNA for the CDR3 is TGTGCCAGCAGCCAAGAGCTCGAGACAGATACGCAGTATTTT. Protein sequence: CASSQELETDTQYF.

This chain links TRBV7-8 with TRBJ1-1, with TRBD1 matching 7 bases. V was clipped by 4 bases and J by 1 base; unmatched bases: 3. CDR3 length equals 14 residues. The germline V gene has CDR1 SGHVS and CDR2 FQNEAQ. CDR3 residues: CASSSGQANTEAFF. CDR3 nucleotide sequence: TGTGCCAGCAGCTCAGGACAGGCGAACACTGAAGCTTTCTTT.

J is TRBJ1-2 and V is TRBV27; D uncertain. V was cut by 3 bases and J by 2 bases, with 7 bases left in between. Germline-derived CDR1 and CDR2 are MNHEY and SMNVEV (reference sequence). The CDR3 has 13 residues. This CDR3 is CASSFVANYGYTF. The CDR3 DNA reads as TGTGCCAGCAGTTTTGTGGCCAACTATGGCTACACCTTC.